A selection of T cell receptor beta chains follows, all from one sample in a study of T cell responses to AZD1222 COVID-19 vaccine. Sequencing used immunoSEQ multiplex PCR; TCRdb keeps in-frame clones, though not all of them. The sample yields 150,000 or so clones, approximately 90% seen once. The sample in question was peripheral blood, obtained 28 days after the second AZD1222 dose. The source of these receptors is an adult who received the AZD1222 COVID-19 vaccine. Each CDR3 is given without its conserved first and last residue.

v_gene	len	j_gene	CDR3aa
TRBV11-2	12	TRBJ2-2	ASSSLKTTRELF
TRBV6-5	10	TRBJ1-2	ASSYGGVGYT
TRBV6-5	12	TRBJ1-1	ASSPPTGNTEAF
TRBV30	13	TRBJ1-4	AWSSGQGLYEKLF
TRBV10-3	16	TRBJ1-4	AISETPVGGGLVEKLF
TRBV19	12	TRBJ2-1	ASSRRFLDNEQF
TRBV4-1	13	TRBJ1-2	ASSPTTEANYGYT
TRBV6-5	11	TRBJ1-4	AIQGATNEKLF
TRBV7-9	12	TRBJ1-4	ASSLQGFNEKLF
TRBV15	15	TRBJ1-1	ATSRGGSQGSGAEAF
TRBV5-8	13	TRBJ2-2	ASSYATENTGELF
TRBV14	12	TRBJ2-1	ASSQGGAANEQF
TRBV12-3/TRBV12-4	10	TRBJ1-6	AVGGGVGSLH
TRBV11-2	13	TRBJ2-1	ASRQIAGRANEQF
TRBV7-2	13	TRBJ2-7	ASSLRDRGHYEQY
TRBV6-2/TRBV6-3	12	TRBJ2-7	ASSYSSSGSEQY
TRBV2	16	TRBJ2-2	ASSLRASGRLNTGELF
TRBV24-1	15	TRBJ2-2	ATPRLAGGPNTGELF
TRBV5-1	14	TRBJ2-3	ASSLDLAGSTDTQY
TRBV11-2	11	TRBJ2-1	ASGLRANNEQF
TRBV15	14	TRBJ2-3	ATSIEGTRTTDTQY
TRBV2	14	TRBJ1-5	ASSEGGQWRNQPQH
TRBV6-4	11	TRBJ2-2	ASSEAYTGELF
TRBV6-6	13	TRBJ2-2	ASSTEKRVTGELF
TRBV7-3	12	TRBJ2-3	ASSPRLSTDTQY
TRBV6-2/TRBV6-3	15	TRBJ2-7	ASSYNPSSALSYEQY
TRBV27	12	TRBJ1-6	ASSQAGRDSPLH
TRBV2	13	TRBJ1-5	ASSRGPGSNQPQH
TRBV29-1	12	TRBJ1-2	SGSRLLSEGGYT
TRBV7-3	13	TRBJ2-3	ASNLDPIRADTQY
TRBV7-3	13	TRBJ1-2	ASSLQGRTLSGYT
TRBV18	11	TRBJ2-7	ASSLYSSYEQY
TRBV14	12	TRBJ1-2	ASSRDSGVYGYT
TRBV30	8	TRBJ1-1	AWGGTEAF
TRBV5-6	14	TRBJ1-6	ASSGKRVFGNSPLH
TRBV27	14	TRBJ2-1	ASSLLGLAGNNEQF
TRBV19	12	TRBJ1-1	ASSRRTVNTEAF
TRBV3-1/TRBV3-2	15	TRBJ2-5	ASSQDGLVLPQETQY
TRBV6-1	12	TRBJ1-5	ASSDSISNQPQH
TRBV6-5	13	TRBJ2-5	ASWNSGAGSETQY
TRBV7-9	14	TRBJ1-1	ASSLGAQGWDTEAF
TRBV5-1	14	TRBJ1-3	ASSRSEGTPGNTIY
TRBV5-6	14	TRBJ2-1	ASSPRTGAPYNEQF
TRBV11-2	10	TRBJ1-1	ASSWGGQEAF
TRBV7-3	10	TRBJ2-7	ASSLIGGEQY
TRBV13	15	TRBJ2-5	ASSLGTSNRGEETQY
TRBV5-1	15	TRBJ2-5	ASSPLLAGEYRETQY
TRBV19	13	TRBJ1-2	ASSIPGRGHSGYT
TRBV18	11	TRBJ2-7	ASSPGGDVEQY
TRBV6-5	13	TRBJ2-2	ASSSQGGLAGELF
TRBV7-9	13	TRBJ1-4	ASSFGGNSNEKLF
TRBV19	12	TRBJ2-7	ASSSRGQSYEQY
TRBV14	10	TRBJ1-2	ASSPVWYGYT
TRBV30	11	TRBJ1-1	AWRKRGGTEAF
TRBV15	14	TRBJ2-7	ATSSDRALRIYEQY
TRBV9	13	TRBJ2-7	ASSLLPDSTYEQY